The subject of this entry is one T cell receptor beta chain. This sample is part of a study of OX40 agonist ivuxolimab in advanced cancers. Overall study context: The treatment was a fully human IgG2 OX40 agonist, ivuxolimab.

The CDR3 runs 15 residues. V lost 5 bases and J 1 base, leaving 15 bases between the germline ends. Germline V gene sequence: CDR1 MNHEY, CDR2 SMNVEV (reference sequence). Only in-frame clones appear in the TCRdb table, and some are missing; sequencing was by immunoSEQ multiplex PCR. The data show about 77,000 clones, roughly 91% seen once. Here the sequenced sample was CD4+ or CD8+ T cells sorted from blood, taken in a trial of the OX40 agonist ivuxolimab. This chain joins TRBV27 and TRBJ2-7, with D perhaps matching TRBD2 (6 bases). This TCR came from an adult with an advanced solid tumor such as melanoma, head and neck, liver or kidney cancer. This CDR3 is CASSHRGSLSYEQYF. The CDR3 coding sequence is TGTGCCAGCAGTCATCGGGGGAGCTTGTCCTACGAGCAGTACTTC.